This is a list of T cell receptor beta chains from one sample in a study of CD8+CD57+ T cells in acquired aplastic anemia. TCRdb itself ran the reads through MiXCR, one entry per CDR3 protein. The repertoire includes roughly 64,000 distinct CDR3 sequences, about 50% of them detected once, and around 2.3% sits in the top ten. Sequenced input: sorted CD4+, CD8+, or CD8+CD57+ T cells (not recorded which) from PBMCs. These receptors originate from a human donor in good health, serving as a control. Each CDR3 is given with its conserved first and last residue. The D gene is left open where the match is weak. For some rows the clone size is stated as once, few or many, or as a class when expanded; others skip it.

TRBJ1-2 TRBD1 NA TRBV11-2 TGTGCCAGCAGCTCTAGTCCGACAGGGACATATGGCTACACCTTC CASSSSPTGTYGYTF
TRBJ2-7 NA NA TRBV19 TGTGCCAGTAGCCCGACTGGAGGGTTCGACTACGAGCAGTACTTC CASSPTGGFDYEQYF
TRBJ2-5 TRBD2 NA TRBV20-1 TGCAGTGCTTCAAGCGGGGGGGCGGAAGAGACCCAGTACTTC CSASSGGAEETQYF
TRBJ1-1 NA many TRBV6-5 TGTGCCAGCAGTTACCACAAGGACAGCCCGACTGAAGCTTTCTTT CASSYHKDSPTEAFF
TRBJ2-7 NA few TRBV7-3 TGTGCCAGCAGCCCGGAACACGGTAGAAACGAGCGGTACTTC CASSPEHGRNERYF
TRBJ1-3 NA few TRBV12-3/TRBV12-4 TGTGCCAGCAGTCGCGCCCCTTCCCTACAGGGACGGCGTGGAAACACCATATATTTT CASSRAPSLQGRRGNTIYF
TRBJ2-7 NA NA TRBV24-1 TGTGCCACCAGTGATGGCAATACGTGGGAGCAGTACTTC CATSDGNTWEQYF
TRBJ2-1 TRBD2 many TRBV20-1 TGCAGTGCTAGCCTAGCGGTCCCCGATGAGCAGTTCTTC CSASLAVPDEQFF
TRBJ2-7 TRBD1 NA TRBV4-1 TGCGCCAGCAGCCCGAGGACAGGGATGACGGGAGAGCAGTACTTC CASSPRTGMTGEQYF
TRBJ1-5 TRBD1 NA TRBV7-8 TGTGCCAGCTCCACAGGGGTATATCAGCCCCAGCATTTT CASSTGVYQPQHF
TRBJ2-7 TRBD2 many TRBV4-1 TGCGCCAGCAGCCCAAACGGAGGGACTAGCGGGAACCTCTACGAGCAGTACTTC CASSPNGGTSGNLYEQYF
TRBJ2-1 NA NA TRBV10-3 TGTGCCATCAGTGAGGGGGAGTCCTACGAGCAGTTCTTC CAISEGESYEQFF
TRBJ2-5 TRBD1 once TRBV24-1 TGTGCCACCAGTGACCGAGGACAGGGGGAGACCCAGTACTTC CATSDRGQGETQYF
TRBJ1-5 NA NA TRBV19 TGTGCCAGTAGTATTAGTCGGTTT CASSISRF
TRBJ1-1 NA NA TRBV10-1 TGCGCCAGCAGTGAGTCACCGACCGGGGAGCTGACTGAAGCTTTCTTT CASSESPTGELTEAFF
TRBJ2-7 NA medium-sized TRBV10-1 TGCGCCAGCAGTGAGTTTACCCTGTCCGAGCAGTACTTC CASSEFTLSEQYF
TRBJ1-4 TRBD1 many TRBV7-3 TGTGCCAGCAGCGCTTCCGGGACAGGGGTAGAAAAACTGTTTTTT CASSASGTGVEKLFF
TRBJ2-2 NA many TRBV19 TGTGCCAGTAGTATAGATCCGGTTAGGACCGGGGAGCTGTTTTTT CASSIDPVRTGELFF
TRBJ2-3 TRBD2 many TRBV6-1 TGTGCCAGCAGGAAACTAGCGGGAGCGTCCCCAGATACGCAGTATTTT CASRKLAGASPDTQYF
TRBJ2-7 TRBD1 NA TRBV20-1 TGCAGGTTGGGGTCGGGACAGGCCCTCTACGAGCAGTACTTC CRLGSGQALYEQYF
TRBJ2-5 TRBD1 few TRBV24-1 TGTGCCACCAGTGGGGGGACAGTTGGGACCCAGACCCAGTACTTC CATSGGTVGTQTQYF
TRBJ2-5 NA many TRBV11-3 TGTGCCAGCAGCTTTCGGCCGGGACCCTCGGGGGAGACCCAGTACTTC CASSFRPGPSGETQYF
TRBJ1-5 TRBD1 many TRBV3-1 TGTGCCAGCAGCCAACGGACAGGGGTCCAGCCCCAGCATTTT CASSQRTGVQPQHF
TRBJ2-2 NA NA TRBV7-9 TGTGCCAGCAGCACAACCGGGAGCTCGGGCGGGGAGCTGTTTTTT CASSTTGSSGGELFF
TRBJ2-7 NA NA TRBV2 TGTGCCAGCAGTCGGCAGAGGCCCTACGAGCAGTACTTC CASSRQRPYEQYF
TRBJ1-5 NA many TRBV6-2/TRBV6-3 TGTGCCAGCAGCCATGACGGTAGCAATCAGCCCCAGCATTTT CASSHDGSNQPQHF
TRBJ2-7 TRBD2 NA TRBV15 TGTGCCACCAGCAGGGGGGGACTAGCGGGAGGCCCACACGAGCAGTACTTC CATSRGGLAGGPHEQYF
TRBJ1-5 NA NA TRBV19 TGTGCCAGTAGTATCGACAACAATCAGCCCCAGCATTTT CASSIDNNQPQHF
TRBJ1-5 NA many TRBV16 TGTGCCAGCAGCCAATCTGTGGGGGGCAATCAGCCCCAGCATTTT CASSQSVGGNQPQHF
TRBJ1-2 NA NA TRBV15 TGTGCCAGCAGCTTGGGCGGCAGTGTGAACTATGGCTACACCTTC CASSLGGSVNYGYTF
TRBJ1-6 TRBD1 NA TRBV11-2 TGTGCCAGCAGCCTCCGGACAGGCATACAAAATTCACCCCTCCACTTT CASSLRTGIQNSPLHF
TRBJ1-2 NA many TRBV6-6 TGTGCCAGCAGGTCTCCAGGGTCTCTCGCTACCTATGGCTACACCTTC CASRSPGSLATYGYTF
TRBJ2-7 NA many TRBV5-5 TGTGCCAGCAGCGCCCTCTGGCCTAGCGCCTACGAGCAGTACTTC CASSALWPSAYEQYF
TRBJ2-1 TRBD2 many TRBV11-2 TGTGCCAGCAGCTTAGATAGCGGGAGAGGCAATGAGCAGTTCTTC CASSLDSGRGNEQFF
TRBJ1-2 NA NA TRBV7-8 TGTGCCAGCAGCTTAGGCGGGCACTGGGGCTACACCTTC CASSLGGHWGYTF
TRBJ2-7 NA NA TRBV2 TGTGCCAGCAGCTCCCACGGGGAACTGAACTACGAGCAGTACTTC CASSSHGELNYEQYF
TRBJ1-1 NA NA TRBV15 TGTGCCACCACCCATTTAACTAACACTGAAGCTTTCTTT CATTHLTNTEAFF
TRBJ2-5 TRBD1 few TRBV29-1 TGCAGCGTTGAAGATCTACAGGGGGTAGAGACCCAGTACTTC CSVEDLQGVETQYF
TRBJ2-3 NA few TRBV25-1 TGTGCTAGAGATTCACAGGGCCGGGCAGATACGCAGTATTTT CARDSQGRADTQYF
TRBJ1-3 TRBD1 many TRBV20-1 TGCAGTGCTTTAGGGGGCTCGGGGGGAAACACCATATATTTT CSALGGSGGNTIYF